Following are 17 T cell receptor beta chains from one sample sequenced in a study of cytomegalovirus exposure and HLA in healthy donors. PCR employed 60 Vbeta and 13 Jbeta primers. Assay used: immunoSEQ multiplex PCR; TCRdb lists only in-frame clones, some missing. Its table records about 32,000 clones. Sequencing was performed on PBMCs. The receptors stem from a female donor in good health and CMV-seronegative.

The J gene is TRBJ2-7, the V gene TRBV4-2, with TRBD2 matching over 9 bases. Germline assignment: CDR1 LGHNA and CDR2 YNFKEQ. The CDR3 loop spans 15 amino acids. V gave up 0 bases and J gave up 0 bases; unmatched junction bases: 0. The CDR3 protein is CASSQERGGSYEQYF. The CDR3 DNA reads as TGTGCCAGCAGCCAAGAGCGGGGGGGCTCCTACGAGCAGTACTTC.

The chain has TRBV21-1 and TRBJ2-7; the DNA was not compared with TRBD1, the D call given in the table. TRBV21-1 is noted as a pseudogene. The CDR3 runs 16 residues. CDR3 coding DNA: TGTGCCAGCACCCGAAAAAGGGGCCGACCCGTTTGCGAGCAGTACTTC. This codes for CASTRKRGRPVCEQYF.

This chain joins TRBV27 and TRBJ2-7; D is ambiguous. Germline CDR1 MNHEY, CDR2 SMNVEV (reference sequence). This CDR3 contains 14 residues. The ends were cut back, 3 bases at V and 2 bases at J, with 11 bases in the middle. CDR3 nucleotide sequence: TGTGCCAGCAGTTTGTTGGCAGGAACCTACGAGCAGTACTTC. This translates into CASSLLAGTYEQYF.

CDR3 sequence reads: CASQGGRSGNTIYF. The DNA for the CDR3 is TGTGCCAGCCAAGGGGGACGCTCTGGAAACACCATATATTTT. This chain joins TRBV28 and TRBJ1-3, with D possibly being TRBD1 (6 bases). CDR1 and CDR2 (germline): MDHEN, SYDVKM. V gave up 8 bases and J gave up 0 bases, with 11 bases separating them. This CDR3 has 14 residues.

The CDR3 region has the DNA TGTGCTAGTGGCTTCTTGTCCGAAGCTTTCTTT. As protein: CASGFLSEAFF. The chain combines TRBV12-5 with TRBJ1-1; D gene uncertain. Trimming stripped 6 bases from V and 8 bases from J, with 10 bases between. The CDR3 is 11 residues long. Germline V gives CDR1 LGHNT, CDR2 FRNRAP. The full variable domain, its missing parts supplied by reference TRBV12-5 and TRBJ1-1, is DARVTQTPRHKVTEMGQEVTMRCQPILGHNTVFWYRQTMMQGLELLAYFRNRAPLDDSGMPKDRFSAEMPDATLATLKIQPSEPRDSAVYFCASGFLSEAFFGQGTRLTVV.

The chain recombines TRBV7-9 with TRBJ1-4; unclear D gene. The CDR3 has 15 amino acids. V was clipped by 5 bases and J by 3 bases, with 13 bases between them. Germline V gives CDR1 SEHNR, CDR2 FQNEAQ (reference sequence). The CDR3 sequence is CASSPPTLSNEKLFF. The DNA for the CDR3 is TGTGCCAGCAGCCCCCCGACACTTTCTAATGAAAAACTGTTTTTT.

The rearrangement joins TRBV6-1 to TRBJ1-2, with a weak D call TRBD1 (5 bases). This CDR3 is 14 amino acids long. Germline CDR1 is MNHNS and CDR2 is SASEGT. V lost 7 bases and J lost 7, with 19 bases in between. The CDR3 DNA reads TGTGCCAGCACGGACATGGACGGTCGACCTGGCTACACCTTC. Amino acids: CASTDMDGRPGYTF.

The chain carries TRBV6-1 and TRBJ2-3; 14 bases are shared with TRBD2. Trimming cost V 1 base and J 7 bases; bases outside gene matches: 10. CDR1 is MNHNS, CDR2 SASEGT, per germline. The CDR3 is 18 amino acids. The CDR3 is CASSEGLAGGPWVNTQYF. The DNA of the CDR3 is TGTGCCAGCAGTGAAGGACTAGCGGGGGGGCCTTGGGTAAATACGCAGTATTTT.

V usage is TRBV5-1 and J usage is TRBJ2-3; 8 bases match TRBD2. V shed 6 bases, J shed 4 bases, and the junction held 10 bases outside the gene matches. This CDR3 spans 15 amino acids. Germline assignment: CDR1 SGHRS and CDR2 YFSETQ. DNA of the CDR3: TGCGCCAGCAACCCCCGGGGGGGGCGCGCAGATACGCAGTATTTT. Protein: CASNPRGGRADTQYF.

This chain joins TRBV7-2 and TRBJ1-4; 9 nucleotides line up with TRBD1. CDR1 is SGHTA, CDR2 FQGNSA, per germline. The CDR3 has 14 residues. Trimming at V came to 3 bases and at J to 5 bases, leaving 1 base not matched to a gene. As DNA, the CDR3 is TGTGCCAGCAGCTTGGACAGGGGAAATGAAAAACTGTTTTTT. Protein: CASSLDRGNEKLFF.

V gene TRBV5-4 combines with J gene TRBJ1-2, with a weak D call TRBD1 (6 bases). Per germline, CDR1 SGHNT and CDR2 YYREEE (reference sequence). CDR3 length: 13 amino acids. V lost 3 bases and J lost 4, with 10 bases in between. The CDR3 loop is CASSWQGLYGYTF. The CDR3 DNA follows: TGTGCCAGCAGCTGGCAGGGGCTCTATGGCTACACCTTC.

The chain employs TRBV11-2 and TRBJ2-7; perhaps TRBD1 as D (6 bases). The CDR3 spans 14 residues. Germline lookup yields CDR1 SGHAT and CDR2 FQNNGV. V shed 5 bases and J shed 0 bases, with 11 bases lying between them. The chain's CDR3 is CASSTDSSSYEQYF. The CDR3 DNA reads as TGTGCCAGCAGCACGGACAGTTCCTCCTACGAGCAGTACTTC. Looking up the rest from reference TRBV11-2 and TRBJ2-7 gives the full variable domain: EAGVAQSPRYKIIEKRQSVAFWCNPISGHATLYWYQQILGQGPKLLIQFQNNGVVDDSQLPKDRFSAERLKGVDSTLKIQPAKLEDSAVYLCASSTDSSSYEQYFGPGTRLTVT.

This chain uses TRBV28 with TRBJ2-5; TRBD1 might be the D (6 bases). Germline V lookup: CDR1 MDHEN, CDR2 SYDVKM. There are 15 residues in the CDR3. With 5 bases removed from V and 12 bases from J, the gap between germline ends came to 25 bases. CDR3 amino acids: CASSPGEPTGTKKYF. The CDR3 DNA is TGTGCCAGCAGTCCCGGGGAACCTACCGGGACAAAGAAGTACTTC.

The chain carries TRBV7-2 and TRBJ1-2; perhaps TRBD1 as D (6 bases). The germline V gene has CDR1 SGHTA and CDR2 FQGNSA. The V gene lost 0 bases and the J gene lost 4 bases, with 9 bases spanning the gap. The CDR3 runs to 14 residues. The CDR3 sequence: CASSLARTVYGYTF. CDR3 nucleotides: TGTGCCAGCAGCTTAGCTCGGACAGTCTATGGCTACACCTTC. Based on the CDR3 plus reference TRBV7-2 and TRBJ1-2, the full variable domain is GAGVSQSPSNKVTEKGKDVELRCDPISGHTALYWYRQSLGQGLEFLIYFQGNSAPDKSGLPSDRFSAERTGGSVSTLTIQRTQQEDSAVYLCASSLARTVYGYTFGSGTRLTVV.

The CDR3 region is CASSYSQRNEQYF. CDR3 sequence (DNA): TGTGCCAGCAGTTACTCGCAGCGGAACGAGCAGTACTTC. The genes are TRBV6-6 and TRBJ2-7; tentative D call: TRBD2 (5 bases). Germline V CDR1 and CDR2: MNHNY, SVGAGI (reference sequence). The ends were cut back, 0 bases at V and 5 bases at J, with 8 bases in the middle. The length of the CDR3 is 13 residues.

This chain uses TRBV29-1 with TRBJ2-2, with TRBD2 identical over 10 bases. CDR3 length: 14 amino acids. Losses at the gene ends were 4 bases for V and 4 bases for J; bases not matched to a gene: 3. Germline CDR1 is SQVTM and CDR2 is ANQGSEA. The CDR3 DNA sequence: TGCAGCGTTGCCAGCGGGGGGGCCACCGGGGAGCTGTTTTTT. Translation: CSVASGGATGELFF.

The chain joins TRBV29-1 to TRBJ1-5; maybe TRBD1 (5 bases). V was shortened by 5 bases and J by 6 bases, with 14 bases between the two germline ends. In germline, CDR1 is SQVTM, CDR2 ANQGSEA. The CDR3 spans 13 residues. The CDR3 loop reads CSVIGQGGQPQHF. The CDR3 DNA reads TGCAGCGTTATTGGGCAGGGTGGTCAGCCCCAGCATTTT.